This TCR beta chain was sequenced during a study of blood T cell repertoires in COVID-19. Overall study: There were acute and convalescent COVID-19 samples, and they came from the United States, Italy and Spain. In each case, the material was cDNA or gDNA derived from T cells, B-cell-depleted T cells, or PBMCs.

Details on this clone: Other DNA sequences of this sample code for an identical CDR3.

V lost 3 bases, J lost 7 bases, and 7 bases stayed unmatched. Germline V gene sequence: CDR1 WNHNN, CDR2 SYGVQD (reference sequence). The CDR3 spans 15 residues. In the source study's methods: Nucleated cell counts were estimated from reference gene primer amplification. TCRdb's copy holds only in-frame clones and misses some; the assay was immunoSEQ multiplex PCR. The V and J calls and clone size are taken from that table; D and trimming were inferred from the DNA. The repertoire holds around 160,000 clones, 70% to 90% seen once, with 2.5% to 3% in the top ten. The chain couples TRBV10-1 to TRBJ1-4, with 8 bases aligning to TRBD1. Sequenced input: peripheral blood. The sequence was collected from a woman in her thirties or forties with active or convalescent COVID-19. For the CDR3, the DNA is TGCGCCAGCAGTGAATCCGGACAGGGAAGTGAAAAACTGTTTTTT. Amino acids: CASSESGQGSEKLFF.